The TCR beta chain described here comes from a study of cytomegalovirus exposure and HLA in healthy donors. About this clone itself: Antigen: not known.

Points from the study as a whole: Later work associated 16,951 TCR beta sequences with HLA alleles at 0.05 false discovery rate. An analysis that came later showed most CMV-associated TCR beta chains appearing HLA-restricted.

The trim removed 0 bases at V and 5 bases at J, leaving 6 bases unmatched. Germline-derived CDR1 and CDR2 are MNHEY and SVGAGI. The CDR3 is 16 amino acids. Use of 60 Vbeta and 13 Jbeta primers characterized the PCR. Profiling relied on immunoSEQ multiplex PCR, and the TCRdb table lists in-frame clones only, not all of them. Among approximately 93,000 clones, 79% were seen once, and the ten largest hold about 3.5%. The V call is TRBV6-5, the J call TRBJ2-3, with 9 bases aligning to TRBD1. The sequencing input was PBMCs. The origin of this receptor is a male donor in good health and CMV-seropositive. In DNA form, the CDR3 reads TGTGCCAGCAGTTACTCTGCACAGGGGGCGAAAGATACGCAGTATTTT. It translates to CASSYSAQGAKDTQYF.